This TCR beta chain was identified during a study of blood T cell repertoires in COVID-19. Sequenced by immunoSEQ multiplex PCR; TCRdb stores in-frame clones only, minus some. The table includes approximately 460,000 clones, roughly 87% detected once. A Seattle source enrolled patients during active infection and followed them longitudinally. CDR1 MNHEY and CDR2 SVGAGI come from the germline V gene. J lost 6 bases, V lost 7 bases, and 4 bases had no gene match. The CDR3 spans 13 residues. Sequencing input: peripheral blood. The TCR comes from a man between 18 and 29 years old with COVID-19, enrolled during active disease. This chain connects TRBV6-5 to TRBJ1-1; 11 bases map to TRBD1. The CDR3 DNA sequence: TGTGCCAGCAATGGACAGGGGGCCTCTGAAGCTTTCTTT. This codes for CASNGQGASEAFF.